A single sample gave rise to the 10 T cell receptor beta chains below, sequenced in a study of OX40 agonist ivuxolimab in advanced cancers. Here immunoSEQ multiplex PCR was the method, and the copy in TCRdb shows in-frame clones only, minus some. There are about 78,000 clones in the sample; roughly nine tenths occur only once, and approximately 2.9% lies in the top ten. Here the sequenced sample was CD4+ or CD8+ T cells sorted from blood, taken in a trial of the OX40 agonist ivuxolimab. The receptors originated from an adult with an advanced solid tumor such as melanoma, head and neck, liver or kidney cancer.

The V gene is TRBV18, the J gene TRBJ1-3; 11 bases are a match to TRBD1. The germline V gene has CDR1 KGHSH and CDR2 LQKENI. The CDR3 loop spans 16 amino acids. Unmatched junction bases numbered 1, after V lost 1 base and J lost 2 bases. The CDR3 DNA reads TGTGCCAGCTCACCACTGGGACAGGGGGCTGGAAACACCATATATTTT. Protein: CASSPLGQGAGNTIYF.

This chain uses TRBV5-1 with TRBJ1-3, with D unclear. CDR3 length: 18 amino acids. Germline V lookup: CDR1 SGHRS, CDR2 YFSETQ. V was shortened by 0 bases and J by 0 bases, with 16 bases between the two germline ends. CDR3 sequence reads: CASSLASGSFLSGNTIYF. The DNA for the CDR3 is TGCGCCAGCAGCTTGGCCTCAGGCAGCTTTCTCTCTGGAAACACCATATATTTT.

The CDR3, as DNA: TGCAGCGTTGACGTAGGCAGGATGTATGGCTACACCTTC. This gives the protein CSVDVGRMYGYTF. The V gene is TRBV29-1, the J gene TRBJ1-2; D unclear. The V end lost 3 bases, the J end lost 5 bases, and 13 bases lay between the germline ends. The CDR3 is 13 residues long. The germline V gene has CDR1 SQVTM and CDR2 ANQGSEA.

The rearrangement joins TRBV19 to TRBJ2-3; D unresolved. This CDR3 comprises 14 residues. Germline-derived CDR1 and CDR2 are LNHDA and SQIVND (reference sequence). V dropped 3 bases and J dropped 0 bases, with 7 bases sitting between them. CDR3 residues: CASSMIGSTDTQYF. CDR3 coding DNA: TGTGCCAGTAGTATGATAGGAAGCACAGATACGCAGTATTTT.

The V and J genes are TRBV5-4 and TRBJ2-2; D call uncertain. V was trimmed by 4 bases and J by 4 bases, leaving 14 bases between them. The CDR3 is made up of 15 amino acids. In germline, CDR1 is SGHNT, CDR2 YYREEE (reference sequence). This CDR3 reads CASSLGKGVTGELFF. CDR3 nucleotides: TGTGCCAGCAGCCTGGGAAAAGGAGTCACCGGGGAGCTGTTTTTT.

This chain joins TRBV11-3 and TRBJ2-2; D is unclear. Trimming stripped 5 bases from V and 6 bases from J, with 13 bases between. The CDR3 is 14 residues long. CDR1 and CDR2 (germline): SGHNT, YENEEA. The CDR3 here is CASSPTRNPGELFF. CDR3 coding DNA: TGTGCCAGCAGCCCAACGCGAAACCCCGGGGAGCTGTTTTTT.

The CDR3 bases are TGTGCCAGCAGTCTGGGACAGGACTATGGCTACACCTTC. Its translation is CASSLGQDYGYTF. The chain couples TRBV2 to TRBJ1-2; 8 bases fit TRBD1. In germline, CDR1 is SNHLY, CDR2 FYNNEI. The CDR3 has 13 amino acids. With V trimmed by 5 bases and J by 3 bases, 2 bases remained unmatched.

The rearrangement uses TRBV6-6 and TRBJ1-3; D is ambiguous. The CDR3 consists of 13 residues. The V gene's germline CDR1 is MNHNY and CDR2 SVGAGI (reference sequence). V was cut by 5 bases and J by 3 bases, with 8 bases left in between. CDR3 DNA: TGTGCCAGCAGTAGCCGAGGTGGAAACACCATATATTTT. Amino acids: CASSSRGGNTIYF.

The chain is built from TRBV29-1 and TRBJ1-4, with TRBD1 matching 9 bases. Trimming at V came to 6 bases and at J to 7 bases, leaving 3 bases not matched to a gene. This CDR3 spans 12 amino acids. CDR1 is SQVTM, CDR2 ANQGSEA, per germline. The CDR3 DNA sequence: TGCAGCGTGGGACAGGGTACTGAAAAACTGTTTTTT. Amino acids: CSVGQGTEKLFF.

This chain uses TRBV7-6 with TRBJ2-7; tentatively, D is TRBD2 (5 bases). CDR1 and CDR2 from the germline V gene are SGHVS and FNYEAQ. Deletions cut 1 base from V and 0 bases from J, with 13 bases between. The CDR3 totals 16 residues. CDR3 loop: CASSLGLVASSYEQYF. Here the CDR3 DNA reads TGTGCCAGCAGCTTAGGGTTGGTAGCGAGCTCCTACGAGCAGTACTTC.